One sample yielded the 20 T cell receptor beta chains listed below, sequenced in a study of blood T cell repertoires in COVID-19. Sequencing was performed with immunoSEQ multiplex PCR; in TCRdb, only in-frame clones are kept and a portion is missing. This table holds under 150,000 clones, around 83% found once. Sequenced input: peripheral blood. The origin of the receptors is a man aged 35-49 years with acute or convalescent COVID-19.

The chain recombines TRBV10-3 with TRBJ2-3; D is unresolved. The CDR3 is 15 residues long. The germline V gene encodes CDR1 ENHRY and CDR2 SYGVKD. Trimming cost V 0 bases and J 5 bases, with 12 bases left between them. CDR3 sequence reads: CAISESTTDRDTQYF. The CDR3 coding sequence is TGTGCCATCAGTGAGTCGACGACTGATCGAGATACGCAGTATTTT.

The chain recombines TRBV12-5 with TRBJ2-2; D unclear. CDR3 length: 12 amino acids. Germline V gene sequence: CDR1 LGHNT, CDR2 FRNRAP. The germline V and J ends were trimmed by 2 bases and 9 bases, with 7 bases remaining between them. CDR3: CASGLIERELFF. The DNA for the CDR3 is TGTGCTAGTGGTTTGATAGAGAGGGAGCTGTTTTTT.

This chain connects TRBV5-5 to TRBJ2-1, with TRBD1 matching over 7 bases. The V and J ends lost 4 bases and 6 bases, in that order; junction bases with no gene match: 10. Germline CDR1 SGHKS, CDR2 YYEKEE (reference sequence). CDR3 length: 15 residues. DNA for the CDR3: TGTGCCAGCAGCCGGACGACAGGGACGGTCAATGAGCAGTTCTTC. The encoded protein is CASSRTTGTVNEQFF.

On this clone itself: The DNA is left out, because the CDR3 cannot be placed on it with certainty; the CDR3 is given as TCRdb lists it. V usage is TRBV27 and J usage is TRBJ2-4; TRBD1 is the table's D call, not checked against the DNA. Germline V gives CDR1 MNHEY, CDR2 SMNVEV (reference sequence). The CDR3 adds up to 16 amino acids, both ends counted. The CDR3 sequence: CASSTSARWAKNIQYF.

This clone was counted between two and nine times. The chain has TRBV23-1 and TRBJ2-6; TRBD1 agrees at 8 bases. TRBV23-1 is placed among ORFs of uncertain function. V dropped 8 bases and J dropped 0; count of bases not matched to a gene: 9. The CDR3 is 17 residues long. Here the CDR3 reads CASANGTGLSGANVLTF. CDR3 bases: TGCGCCAGCGCGAACGGGACAGGCCTCTCTGGGGCCAACGTCCTGACTTTC.

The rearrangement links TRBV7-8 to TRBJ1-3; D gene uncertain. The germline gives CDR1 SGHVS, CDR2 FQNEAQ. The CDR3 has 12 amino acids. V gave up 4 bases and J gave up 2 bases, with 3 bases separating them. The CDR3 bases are TGTGCCAGCAGCTCCACTGGAAACACCATATATTTT. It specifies CASSSTGNTIYF.

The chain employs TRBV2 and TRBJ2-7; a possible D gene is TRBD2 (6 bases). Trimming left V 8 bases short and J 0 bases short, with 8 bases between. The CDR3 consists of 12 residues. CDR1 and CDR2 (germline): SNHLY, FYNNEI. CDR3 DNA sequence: TGTGCCAGCGGGGGGAACTCCTACGAGCAGTACTTC. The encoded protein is CASGGNSYEQYF. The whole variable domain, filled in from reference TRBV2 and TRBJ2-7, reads EPEVTQTPSHQVTQMGQEVILRCVPISNHLYFYWYRQILGQKVEFLVSFYNNEISEKSEIFDDQFSVERPDGSNFTLKIRSTKLEDSAMYFCASGGNSYEQYFGPGTRLTVT.

CDR3 loop: CATALGSPISNEQFF. In nucleotides, the CDR3 is TGTGCCACCGCCCTCGGGAGTCCAATATCCAATGAGCAGTTCTTC. This rearrangement joins TRBV24-1 to TRBJ2-1, with a weak D call TRBD2 (6 bases). CDR3 length: 15 residues. V lost 9 bases, J lost 6 bases, and 20 bases lay in between. The germline gives CDR1 KGHDR, CDR2 SFDVKD.

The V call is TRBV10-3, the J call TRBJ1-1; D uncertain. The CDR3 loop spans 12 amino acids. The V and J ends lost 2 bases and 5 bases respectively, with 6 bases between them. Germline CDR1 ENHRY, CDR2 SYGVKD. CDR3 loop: CAISERETEAFF. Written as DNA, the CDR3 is TGTGCCATCAGTGAGAGGGAGACTGAAGCTTTCTTT.

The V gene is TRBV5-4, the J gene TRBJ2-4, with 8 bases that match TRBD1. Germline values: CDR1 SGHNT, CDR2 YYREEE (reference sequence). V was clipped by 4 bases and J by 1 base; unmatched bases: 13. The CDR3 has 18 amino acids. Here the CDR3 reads CASSPDRGQSTAKNIQYF. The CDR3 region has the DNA TGTGCCAGCAGCCCCGACAGGGGACAGAGTACGGCCAAAAACATTCAGTACTTC. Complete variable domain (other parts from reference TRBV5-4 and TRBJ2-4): ETGVTQSPTHLIKTRGQQVTLRCSSQSGHNTVSWYQQALGQGPQFIFQYYREEENGRGNFPPRFSGLQFPNYSSELNVNALELDDSALYLCASSPDRGQSTAKNIQYFGAGTRLSVL.

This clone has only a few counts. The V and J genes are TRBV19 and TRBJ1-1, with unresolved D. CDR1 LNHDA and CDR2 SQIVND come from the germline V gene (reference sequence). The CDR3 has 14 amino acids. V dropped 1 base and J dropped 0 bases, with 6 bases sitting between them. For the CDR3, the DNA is TGTGCCAGTAGTATAGCGGGTATGAACACTGAAGCTTTCTTT. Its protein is CASSIAGMNTEAFF.

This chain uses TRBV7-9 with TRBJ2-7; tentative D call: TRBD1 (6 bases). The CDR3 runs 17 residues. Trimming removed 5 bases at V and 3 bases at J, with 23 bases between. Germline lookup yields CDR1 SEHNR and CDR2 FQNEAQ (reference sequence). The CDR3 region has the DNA TGTGCCAGCAGCCCGAGGGCCGGGACATCTAGACTCTACGAGCAGTACTTC. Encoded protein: CASSPRAGTSRLYEQYF.

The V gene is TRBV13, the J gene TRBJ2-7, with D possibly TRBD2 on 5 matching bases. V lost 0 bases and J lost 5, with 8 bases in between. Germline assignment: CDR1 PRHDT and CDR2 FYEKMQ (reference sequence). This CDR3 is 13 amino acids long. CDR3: CASSLGRDDEQYF. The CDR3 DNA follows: TGTGCCAGCAGCTTAGGCCGGGATGACGAGCAGTACTTC.

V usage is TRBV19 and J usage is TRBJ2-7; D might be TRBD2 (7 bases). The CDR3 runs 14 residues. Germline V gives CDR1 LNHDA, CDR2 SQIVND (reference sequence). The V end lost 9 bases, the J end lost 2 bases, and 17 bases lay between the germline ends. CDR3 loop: CARGLGGPTYEQYF. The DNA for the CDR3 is TGTGCCAGGGGGCTGGGGGGGCCGACCTACGAGCAGTACTTC. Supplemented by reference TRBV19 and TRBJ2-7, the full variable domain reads DGGITQSPKYLFRKEGQNVTLSCEQNLNHDAMYWYRQDPGQGLRLIYYSQIVNDFQKGDIAEGYSVSREKKESFPLTVTSAQKNPTAFYLCARGLGGPTYEQYFGPGTRLTVT.

DNA for the CDR3: TGTGCCACCAGTGATTCCCAGGGTTGGAAGAACGTCCTGACTTTC. As protein: CATSDSQGWKNVLTF. The rearrangement joins TRBV24-1 to TRBJ2-6; D might be TRBD1 (5 bases). This CDR3 spans 15 amino acids. Trimming removed 2 bases from V and 10 bases from J, with 14 bases in between. Per germline, CDR1 KGHDR and CDR2 SFDVKD.

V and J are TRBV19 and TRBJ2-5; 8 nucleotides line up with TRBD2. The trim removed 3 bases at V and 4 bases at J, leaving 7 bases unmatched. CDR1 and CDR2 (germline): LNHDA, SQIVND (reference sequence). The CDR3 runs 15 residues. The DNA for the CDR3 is TGTGCCAGTAGTATTGGGCGGGGGGTACGAGAGACCCAGTACTTC. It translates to CASSIGRGVRETQYF.

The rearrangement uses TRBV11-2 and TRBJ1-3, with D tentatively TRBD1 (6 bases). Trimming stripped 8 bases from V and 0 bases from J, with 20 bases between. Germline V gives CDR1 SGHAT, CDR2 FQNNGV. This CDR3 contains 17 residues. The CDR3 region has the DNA TGTGCCAGCGGCCTTAGGGGGAGTTTACTCTCTGGAAACACCATATATTTT. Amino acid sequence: CASGLRGSLLSGNTIYF. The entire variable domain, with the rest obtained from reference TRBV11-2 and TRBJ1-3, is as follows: EAGVAQSPRYKIIEKRQSVAFWCNPISGHATLYWYQQILGQGPKLLIQFQNNGVVDDSQLPKDRFSAERLKGVDSTLKIQPAKLEDSAVYLCASGLRGSLLSGNTIYFGEGSWLTVV.

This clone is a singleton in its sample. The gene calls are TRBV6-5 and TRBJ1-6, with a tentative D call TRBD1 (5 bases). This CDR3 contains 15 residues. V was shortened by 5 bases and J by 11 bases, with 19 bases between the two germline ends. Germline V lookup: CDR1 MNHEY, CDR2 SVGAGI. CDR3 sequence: CASSRAQGTGAPLHF. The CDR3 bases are TGTGCCAGCAGTCGGGCGCAGGGAACGGGAGCACCCCTCCACTTT.

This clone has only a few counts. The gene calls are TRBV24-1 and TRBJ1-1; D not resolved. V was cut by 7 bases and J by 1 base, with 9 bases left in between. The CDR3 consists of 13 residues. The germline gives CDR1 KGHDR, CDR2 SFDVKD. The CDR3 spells CATRFQANTEAFF. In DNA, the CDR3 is TGTGCCACCAGGTTCCAAGCGAACACTGAAGCTTTCTTT.

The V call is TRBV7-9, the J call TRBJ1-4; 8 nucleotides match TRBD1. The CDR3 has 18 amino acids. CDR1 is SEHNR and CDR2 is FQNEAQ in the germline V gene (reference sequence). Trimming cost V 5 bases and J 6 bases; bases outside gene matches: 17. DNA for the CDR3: TGTGCCAGCAGCACACCGGGACAGGTTTTCTTTGGAGATGAAAAACTGTTTTTT. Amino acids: CASSTPGQVFFGDEKLFF. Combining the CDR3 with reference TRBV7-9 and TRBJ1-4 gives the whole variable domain DTGVSQNPRHKITKRGQNVTFRCDPISEHNRLYWYRQTLGQGPEFLTYFQNEAQLEKSRLLSDRFSAERPKGSFSTLEIQRTEQGDSAMYLCASSTPGQVFFGDEKLFFGSGTQLSVL.